Below, one T cell receptor beta chain is given with its context. Its antigen is still unknown. The CDR3 consists of 14 residues. Germline CDR1 is MNHNY and CDR2 is SVGAGI (reference sequence). Trimming took 6 bases from V and 4 from J; bases not matched to a gene: 4. This record belongs to a study of cytomegalovirus exposure and HLA in healthy donors. Study outcomes and limitations: The classifier, whose performance was assessed in both the original and validation cohorts, reportedly diagnosed cytomegalovirus status with high specificity and sensitivity.

With 60 Vbeta and 13 Jbeta primers, the PCR was carried out. This table comes from immunoSEQ multiplex PCR, and its TCRdb copy is limited to in-frame clones, with some not included. This sample yields 50,000 to 75,000 clones, of which 75% to 85% are seen a single time; 3.9% belongs to the top ten. Donors sampled were nominally healthy, though unrecorded immune exposures were likely. This clonotype was sampled from a woman aged 35 to 49 in good health and CMV-seronegative. The specimen was PBMCs. The chain links TRBV6-6 to TRBJ1-3; 9 nucleotides agree with TRBD1. DNA for the CDR3: TGTGCCAGCAGACAGGGGGCCGGAGGAAACACCATATATTTT. Amino acids: CASRQGAGGNTIYF.